The 3 T cell receptor beta chains reported below all come from one sample, sequenced in a study of metastatic and nonmetastatic thyroid tumors. None of the patients had undergone any treatment ahead of thyroid surgery. TCRdb re-analyzed the PCR reads through MiXCR. Of around 4,500 clones in the sample, 34% were seen once. The sample taken for sequencing was adjacent normal tissue. These receptors all come from a male donor with papillary thyroid cancer or a benign thyroid nodule (not recorded which). Some clones in this sample may be carry-over from other donors' samples.

This clone has just a few counts. The gene calls are TRBV3-1 and TRBJ2-7; D possibly corresponds to TRBD1 (6 bases). The CDR3 totals 12 residues. V lost 4 bases to trimming and J lost 7 bases, with 11 bases between them. The V gene's germline CDR1 is LGHDT and CDR2 YNNKEL (reference sequence). The CDR3: CASSPTQGEQYF. Written as DNA, the CDR3 is TGTGCCAGCAGCCCGACCCAGGGGGAGCAGTACTTC.

This clone was seen more than once but under ten times. The chain carries TRBV28 and TRBJ2-5; D is perhaps TRBD1 or TRBD2 (5 bases each). The germline CDR1 and CDR2 sequences are MDHEN and SYDVKM. The CDR3 runs to 14 residues. V was shortened by 3 bases and J by 5 bases, with 13 bases between the two germline ends. The CDR3 reads CASSFGDDEETQYF. The CDR3 bases are TGTGCCAGCAGTTTCGGGGACGATGAGGAGACCCAGTACTTC.

This sequence joins TRBV20-1 and TRBJ2-6; D unclear. The CDR3 length is 12 residues. Deletions cut 6 bases from V and 1 base from J, with 4 bases between. The germline CDR1 and CDR2 sequences are DFQATT and SNEGSKA (reference sequence). The CDR3 DNA follows: TGCAGTGCCGGATCTGGGGCCAACGTCCTGACTTTC. Protein: CSAGSGANVLTF.